This is a list of T cell receptor beta chains from one sample in a study of molecular identifiers for immune sequencing clone quantification. MiXCR, run by TCRdb on the PCR reads, gives a single entry per CDR3 protein. The table includes 85,000 to 120,000 distinct CDR3 sequences, 30% to 35% detected once. Sequenced sample: naive CD8+ T cells from blood, with Jurkat cell RNA spiked in. Source of these receptors: a human donor in good health. Some libraries in this study had Jurkat cell RNA spiked in. CDR3s include the opening cysteine and the closing phenylalanine or tryptophan. A D gene is named only where the DNA matches it firmly.

d_call v_call cdr3_aa
NA TRBV7-2 CASSLRDEGYGYTF
TRBD2 TRBV11-3 CAEREGCDTQYF
NA TRBV29-1 CSVEAGLNTEAFF
NA TRBV7-2 CASSLASTIYSNQPQHF
NA TRBV5-1 CASRDSLPLYNEQFF
NA TRBV7-8 CASSLRTQNEKLFF
NA TRBV19 CASAPQVASYEQSF
TRBD1 TRBV2 CASSEWTGGTEAFF
NA TRBV7-9 CASSRGSNQPQHF
NA TRBV12-3/TRBV12-4 CASSSLGANVLTF
NA TRBV6-5 CASSYREGTEAFF
NA TRBV4-2 CASSQGFNTEAFF
NA TRBV24-1 CATSDPTRRDNEQLF
TRBD2 TRBV7-9 CASSFLLKSGRAGTDTQYF
TRBD2 TRBV3-1 CASSRWSGTRGQGEQYF
TRBD1 TRBV19 CASSPGQGAFLGELFF
TRBD2 TRBV28 CASSLAWREGNNEQFF
NA TRBV7-9 CASSLGQSNTEAFF
TRBD2 TRBV7-2 CASSTLAGYYEQFF
TRBD2 TRBV19 CASNGGRPQEQFF
NA TRBV7-9 CASSLPLPTNYGYTF
NA TRBV6-5 CASSFQGYATEAFF
TRBD2 TRBV4-1 CASSQGSSGNYEQYF
NA TRBV5-4 CASSLDEGPSDEQYF
NA TRBV28 CASSPGSGELFF